This entry lists 14 T cell receptor beta chains sequenced from one sample in a study of Ad26.COV2.S vaccination and SARS-CoV-2 variants. Profiled with immunoSEQ multiplex PCR; TCRdb holds only in-frame clones, not every one. This table holds just over 350,000 clones, 90% to 95% found once. The source was peripheral blood, collected after recovery from COVID-19. The receptors here all came from a human donor who had recovered from COVID-19.

This chain links TRBV6-5 with TRBJ2-3; the D gene is possibly TRBD2 (6 bases). Trimming shortened V by 6 bases and J by 6 bases, and 16 bases separated the two germline ends. The CDR3 is made up of 14 amino acids. Germline assignment: CDR1 MNHEY and CDR2 SVGAGI. CDR3 DNA sequence: TGTGCCAGCAGGGACGCGGGGAGCTGGGATACGCAGTATTTT. Its translation is CASRDAGSWDTQYF.

This clone has a single count. This sequence joins TRBV6-2 or TRBV6-3 and TRBJ2-5, with unresolved D. This CDR3 has 13 residues. With 5 bases removed from V and 5 bases from J, the gap between germline ends came to 12 bases. Germline CDR1 and CDR2: MNHEY and SVGEGT. The CDR3 region has the DNA TGTGCCAGCAGTACCCAGGAGCACGAGACCCAGTACTTC. Protein sequence: CASSTQEHETQYF.

The J gene is TRBJ2-5, the V gene TRBV29-1; D is unclear. This CDR3 is 11 amino acids long. V was clipped by 4 bases and J by 4 bases, with 7 bases between them. Germline-derived CDR1 and CDR2 are SQVTM and ANQGSEA. CDR3: CSVGPRETQYF. CDR3 coding DNA: TGCAGCGTTGGGCCCCGAGAGACCCAGTACTTC.

Here the CDR3 reads CATSRDPGKSDGYTF. CDR3 bases: TGTGCCACCAGCAGAGATCCGGGGAAGTCGGATGGCTACACCTTC. The chain couples TRBV15 to TRBJ1-2, with no clear D. The CDR3 extends over 15 amino acids. Germline V gene sequence: CDR1 LNHNV, CDR2 YYDKDF (reference sequence). V was pared by 0 bases and J by 6 bases, with 14 bases between.

The chain carries TRBV27 and TRBJ1-5; 11 bases map to TRBD1. CDR3 size: 15 residues. The germline gives CDR1 MNHEY, CDR2 SMNVEV (reference sequence). Losses at the gene ends were 6 bases for V and 4 bases for J; bases not matched to a gene: 5. As DNA, the CDR3 is TGTGCCAGCAGCCACCGGGACAGGGGGAATCAGCCCCAGCATTTT. Protein sequence: CASSHRDRGNQPQHF.

The rearrangement joins TRBV27 to TRBJ2-3; 8 bases agree with TRBD2. The ends lost 5 bases at V and 1 base at J; junction bases unmatched: 5. Germline CDR1 MNHEY, CDR2 SMNVEV (reference sequence). The length of the CDR3 is 15 residues. The CDR3 region is CASSPLGGGTDTQYF. CDR3 DNA: TGTGCCAGCAGTCCCCTCGGGGGGGGCACAGATACGCAGTATTTT.

The genes are TRBV7-3 and TRBJ1-4, with 7 bases fitting TRBD1. The CDR3 extends over 15 amino acids. CDR1 is SGHTA and CDR2 is FQGTGA in the germline V gene. The J segment lost 3 bases and the V segment lost 5 bases, leaving 6 bases of the junction unmatched. Here the CDR3 DNA reads TGTGCCAGCAGCCCCGAGGGACAGCCTAATGAAAAACTGTTTTTT. Its protein is CASSPEGQPNEKLFF.

This sequence joins TRBV5-1 and TRBJ1-4, with D tentatively TRBD1 (5 bases). With 5 bases removed from V and 3 bases from J, the gap between germline ends came to 8 bases. CDR3 length equals 13 residues. Germline V lookup: CDR1 SGHRS, CDR2 YFSETQ. The CDR3 spells CASSKGANEKLFF. The CDR3, as DNA: TGCGCCAGCAGTAAAGGGGCTAATGAAAAACTGTTTTTT.

The chain couples TRBV24-1 to TRBJ2-2, with a possible D match to TRBD2 (6 bases). V gave up 9 bases and J gave up 5 bases, with 9 bases separating them. Germline V gene lookup returns CDR1 KGHDR and CDR2 SFDVKD. This CDR3 contains 12 residues. CDR3: CATGGGTGELFF. CDR3 DNA sequence: TGTGCCACCGGAGGAGGGACCGGGGAGCTGTTTTTT.

This chain links TRBV5-4 with TRBJ1-4; the D gene is possibly TRBD1 (5 bases). Germline V gene data show CDR1 as SGHNT and CDR2 as YYREEE (reference sequence). The CDR3 loop spans 15 amino acids. V was pared by 4 bases and J by 4 bases, with 14 bases between. This CDR3 is CASSQGANLNEKLFF. CDR3 coding DNA: TGTGCCAGCAGCCAGGGAGCCAACCTTAATGAAAAACTGTTTTTT.

The sample holds a few counts of this clone. This sequence joins TRBV19 and TRBJ1-5; D perhaps matches TRBD1 (5 bases). From germline, CDR1 is LNHDA and CDR2 SQIVND (reference sequence). V was clipped by 3 bases and J by 10 bases, with 22 bases between them. The CDR3 covers 16 residues. CDR3 loop: CASSMVGQGEIKPQHF. The CDR3 nucleotides are TGTGCCAGTAGTATGGTAGGGCAGGGAGAGATCAAACCCCAGCATTTT.

The chain employs TRBV5-6 and TRBJ1-2, with TRBD1 identical over 7 bases. The V gene's germline CDR1 is SGHDT and CDR2 YYEEEE. The CDR3 covers 15 residues. With 0 bases clipped from V and 4 bases from J, the junction kept 6 bases outside the gene matches. CDR3 bases: TGTGCCAGCAGCTTGGAGAGGGGGCGTGGCTATGGCTACACCTTC. It codes for CASSLERGRGYGYTF.

CDR3 region: CASSLRQTRGFRNSPLHF. DNA of the CDR3: TGTGCCAGCAGCTTACGCCAAACCCGTGGATTCAGGAATTCACCCCTCCACTTT. The chain links TRBV7-9 to TRBJ1-6; D is undetermined. Germline-derived CDR1 and CDR2 are SEHNR and FQNEAQ (reference sequence). The V end was cut by 2 bases, the J end by 7 bases, with 21 bases between. The CDR3 loop spans 18 amino acids.

This chain's CDR3 is CASTGGPPVFEGYTF. CDR3 bases: TGTGCCAGCACCGGAGGGCCGCCGGTATTTGAGGGCTACACCTTC. The chain has TRBV2 and TRBJ1-2; no firm D call. Deletions cut 7 bases from V and 8 bases from J, with 23 bases between. The CDR3 totals 15 residues. The germline CDR1 and CDR2 sequences are SNHLY and FYNNEI.